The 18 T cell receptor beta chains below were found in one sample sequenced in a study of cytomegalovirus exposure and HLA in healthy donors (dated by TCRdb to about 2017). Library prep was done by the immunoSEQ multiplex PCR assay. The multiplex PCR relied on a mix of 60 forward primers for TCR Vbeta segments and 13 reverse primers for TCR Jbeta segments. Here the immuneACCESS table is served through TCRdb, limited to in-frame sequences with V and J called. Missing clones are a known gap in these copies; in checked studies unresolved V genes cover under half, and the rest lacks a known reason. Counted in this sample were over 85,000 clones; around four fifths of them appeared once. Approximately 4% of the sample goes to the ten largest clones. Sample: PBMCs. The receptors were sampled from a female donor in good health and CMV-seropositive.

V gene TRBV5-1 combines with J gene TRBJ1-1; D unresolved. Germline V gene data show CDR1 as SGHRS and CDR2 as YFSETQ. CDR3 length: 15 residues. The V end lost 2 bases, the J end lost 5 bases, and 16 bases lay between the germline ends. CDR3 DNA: TGCGCCAGCAGCTTACCCCGACACGGCGTAACTGAAGCTTTCTTT. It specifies CASSLPRHGVTEAFF.

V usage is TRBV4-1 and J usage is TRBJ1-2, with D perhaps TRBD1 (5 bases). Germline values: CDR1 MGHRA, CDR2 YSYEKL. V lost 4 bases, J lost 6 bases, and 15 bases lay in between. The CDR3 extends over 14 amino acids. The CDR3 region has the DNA TGCGCCAGCAGCCCCGAGGAGGGGAGAAATGGCTACACCTTC. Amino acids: CASSPEEGRNGYTF.

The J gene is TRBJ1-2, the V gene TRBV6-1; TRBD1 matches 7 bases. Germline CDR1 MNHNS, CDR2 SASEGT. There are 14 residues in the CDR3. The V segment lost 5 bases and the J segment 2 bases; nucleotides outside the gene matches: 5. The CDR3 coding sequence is TGTGCCAGCAGTCCTCCGGGACAGAACTATGGCTACACCTTC. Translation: CASSPPGQNYGYTF.

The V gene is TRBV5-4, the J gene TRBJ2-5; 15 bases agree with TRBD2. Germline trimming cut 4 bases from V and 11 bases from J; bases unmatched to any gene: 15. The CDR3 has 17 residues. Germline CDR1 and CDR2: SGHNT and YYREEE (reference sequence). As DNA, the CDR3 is TGTGCCAGCAGCGTGGGACTAGCGGGAGGTACCGGGAGGGAGCAGTACTTC. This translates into CASSVGLAGGTGREQYF.

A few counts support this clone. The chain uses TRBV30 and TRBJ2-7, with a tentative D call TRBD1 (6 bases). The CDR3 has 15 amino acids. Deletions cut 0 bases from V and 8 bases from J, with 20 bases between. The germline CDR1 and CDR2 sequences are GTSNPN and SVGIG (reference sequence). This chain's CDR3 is CAWSVKGESSTKQYF. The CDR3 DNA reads TGTGCCTGGAGTGTAAAGGGGGAGAGCTCTACGAAGCAGTACTTC.

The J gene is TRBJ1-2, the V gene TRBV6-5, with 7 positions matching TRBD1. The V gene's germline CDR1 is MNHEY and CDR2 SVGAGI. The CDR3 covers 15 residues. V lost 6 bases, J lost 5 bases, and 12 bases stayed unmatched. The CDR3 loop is CASSLTGLTGYGYTF. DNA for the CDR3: TGTGCCAGCAGCCTGACAGGGCTCACCGGGTATGGCTACACCTTC.

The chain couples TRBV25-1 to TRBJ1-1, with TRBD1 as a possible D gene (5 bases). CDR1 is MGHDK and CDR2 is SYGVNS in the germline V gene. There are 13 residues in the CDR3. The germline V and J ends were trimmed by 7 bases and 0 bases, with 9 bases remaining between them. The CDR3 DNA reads TGTGCCAGCACGGGACTTATGAACACTGAAGCTTTCTTT. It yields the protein CASTGLMNTEAFF.

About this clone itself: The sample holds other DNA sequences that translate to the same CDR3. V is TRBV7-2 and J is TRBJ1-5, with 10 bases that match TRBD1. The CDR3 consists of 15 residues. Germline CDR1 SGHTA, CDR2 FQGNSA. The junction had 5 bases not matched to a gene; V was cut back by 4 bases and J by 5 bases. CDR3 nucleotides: TGTGCCAGCAGCTACCGGACAGGGGGGGATCAGCCCCAGCATTTT. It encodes CASSYRTGGDQPQHF.

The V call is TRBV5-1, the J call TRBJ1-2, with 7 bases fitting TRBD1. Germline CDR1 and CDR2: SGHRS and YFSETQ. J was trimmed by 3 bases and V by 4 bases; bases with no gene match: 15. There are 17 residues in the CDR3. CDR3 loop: CASSIRQGPFQDYGYTF. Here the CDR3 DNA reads TGCGCCAGCAGCATCCGACAGGGTCCCTTTCAGGACTATGGCTACACCTTC.

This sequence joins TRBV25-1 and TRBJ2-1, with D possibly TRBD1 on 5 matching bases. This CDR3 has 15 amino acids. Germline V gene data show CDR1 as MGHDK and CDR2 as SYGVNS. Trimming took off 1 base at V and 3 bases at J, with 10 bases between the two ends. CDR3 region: CASSELDKVYNEQFF. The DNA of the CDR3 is TGTGCCAGCAGTGAATTGGACAAGGTCTACAATGAGCAGTTCTTC.

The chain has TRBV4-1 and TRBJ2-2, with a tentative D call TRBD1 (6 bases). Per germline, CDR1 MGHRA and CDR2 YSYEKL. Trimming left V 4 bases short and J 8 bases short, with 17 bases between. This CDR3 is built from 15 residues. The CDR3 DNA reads TGCGCCAGCAGCCGCGAAGGTGGAAGGGGGGGGGAGCTGTTTTTT. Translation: CASSREGGRGGELFF.

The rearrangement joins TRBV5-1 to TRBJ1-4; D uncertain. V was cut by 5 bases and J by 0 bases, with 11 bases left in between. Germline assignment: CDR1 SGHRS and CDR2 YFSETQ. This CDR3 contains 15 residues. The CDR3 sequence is CASSATRATNEKLFF. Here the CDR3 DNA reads TGCGCCAGCAGTGCCACGCGGGCAACTAATGAAAAACTGTTTTTT.

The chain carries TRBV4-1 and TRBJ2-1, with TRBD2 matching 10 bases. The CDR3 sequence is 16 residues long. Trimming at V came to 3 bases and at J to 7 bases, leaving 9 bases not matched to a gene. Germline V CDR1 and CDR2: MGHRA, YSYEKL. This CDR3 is CASSQPSSGGRNEQFF. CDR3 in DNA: TGCGCCAGCAGCCAGCCCTCTAGCGGGGGTCGGAATGAGCAGTTCTTC.

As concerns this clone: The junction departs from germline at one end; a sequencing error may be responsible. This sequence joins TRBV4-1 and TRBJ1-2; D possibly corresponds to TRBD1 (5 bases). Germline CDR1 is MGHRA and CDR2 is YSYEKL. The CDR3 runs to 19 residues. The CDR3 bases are TGCGCCAGCAGCCAAGATCTTAGGACAAGAGGTGTTGGTAACTATGGCTACCCCTTC. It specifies CASSQDLRTRGVGNYGYPF.

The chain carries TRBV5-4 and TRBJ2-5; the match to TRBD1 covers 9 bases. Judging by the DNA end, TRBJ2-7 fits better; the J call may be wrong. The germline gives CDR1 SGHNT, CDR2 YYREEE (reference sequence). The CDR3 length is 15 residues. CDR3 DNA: TGTGCCAGCAGCGAGGCCGGGACAGGGAACTACGAGCAGTACTTC. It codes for CASSEAGTGNYEQYF.

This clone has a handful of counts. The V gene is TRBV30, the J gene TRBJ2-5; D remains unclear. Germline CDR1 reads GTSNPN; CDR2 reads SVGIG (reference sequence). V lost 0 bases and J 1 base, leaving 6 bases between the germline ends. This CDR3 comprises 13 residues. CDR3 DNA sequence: TGTGCCTGGAGTGTACTGTTCCAAGAGACCCAGTACTTC. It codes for CAWSVLFQETQYF. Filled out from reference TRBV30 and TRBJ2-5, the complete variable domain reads SQTIHQWPATLVQPVGSPLSLECTVEGTSNPNLYWYRQAAGRGLQLLFYSVGIGQISSEVPQNLSASRPQDRQFILSSKKLLLSDSGFYLCAWSVLFQETQYFGPGTRLLVL.

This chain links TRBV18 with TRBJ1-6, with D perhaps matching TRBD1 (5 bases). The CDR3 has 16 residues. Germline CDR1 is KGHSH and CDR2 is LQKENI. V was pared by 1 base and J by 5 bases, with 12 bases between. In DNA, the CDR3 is TGTGCCAGCTCACCACAGGGCGGGACCGATAATTCACCCCTCCACTTT. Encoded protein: CASSPQGGTDNSPLHF. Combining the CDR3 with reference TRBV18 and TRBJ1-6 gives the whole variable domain NAGVMQNPRHLVRRRGQEARLRCSPMKGHSHVYWYRQLPEEGLKFMVYLQKENIIDESGMPKERFSAEFPKEGPSILRIQQVVRGDSAAYFCASSPQGGTDNSPLHFGNGTRLTVT.

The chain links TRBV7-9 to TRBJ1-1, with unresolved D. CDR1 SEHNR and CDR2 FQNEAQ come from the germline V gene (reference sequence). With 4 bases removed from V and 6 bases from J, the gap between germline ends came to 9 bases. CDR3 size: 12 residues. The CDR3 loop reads CASSWRGSEAFF. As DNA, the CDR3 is TGTGCCAGCAGCTGGCGGGGATCTGAAGCTTTCTTT. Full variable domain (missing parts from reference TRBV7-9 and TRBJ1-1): DTGVSQNPRHKITKRGQNVTFRCDPISEHNRLYWYRQTLGQGPEFLTYFQNEAQLEKSRLLSDRFSAERPKGSFSTLEIQRTEQGDSAMYLCASSWRGSEAFFGQGTRLTVV.